The source of this T cell receptor (beta chain) is a study of cytomegalovirus exposure and HLA in healthy donors. The V gene's germline CDR1 is SGHNT and CDR2 YYREEE (reference sequence). Trimming at V came to 5 bases and at J to 4 bases, leaving 9 bases not matched to a gene. CDR3 length equals 14 residues. Profiling relied on immunoSEQ multiplex PCR, and the TCRdb table lists in-frame clones only, not all of them. Of some 160,000 clones in the sample, around 90% are singletons; the top ten hold approximately 3.1%. Donors were drawn from the approximately 120-subject validation cohort, separate from the approximately 700-subject first cohort.

The sequencing sample was made of PBMCs. The TCR comes from a man younger than 35 in good health and CMV-seronegative. The V gene is TRBV5-4, the J gene TRBJ2-7; 7 bases are a match to TRBD1. CDR3 sequence reads: CASRSGTDTYEQYF. Here the CDR3 DNA reads TGTGCCAGCAGATCCGGGACAGATACGTACGAGCAGTACTTC.